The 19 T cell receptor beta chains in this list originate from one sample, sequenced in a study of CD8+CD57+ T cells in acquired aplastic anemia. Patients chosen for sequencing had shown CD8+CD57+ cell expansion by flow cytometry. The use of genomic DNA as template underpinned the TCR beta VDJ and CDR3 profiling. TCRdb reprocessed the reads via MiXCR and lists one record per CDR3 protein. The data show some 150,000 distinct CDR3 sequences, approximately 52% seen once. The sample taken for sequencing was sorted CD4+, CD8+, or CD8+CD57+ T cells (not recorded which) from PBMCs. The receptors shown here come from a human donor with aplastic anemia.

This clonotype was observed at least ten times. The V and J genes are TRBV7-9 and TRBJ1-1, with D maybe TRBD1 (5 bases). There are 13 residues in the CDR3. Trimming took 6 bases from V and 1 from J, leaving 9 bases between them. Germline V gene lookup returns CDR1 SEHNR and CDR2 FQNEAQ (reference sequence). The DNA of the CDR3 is TGTGCCAGCAGGGACACAAGGAACACTGAAGCTTTCTTT. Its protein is CASRDTRNTEAFF.

The CDR3 spells CASIGQGGEAFF. The CDR3 DNA sequence: TGTGCCAGCATCGGACAGGGTGGTGAAGCTTTCTTT. The chain couples TRBV2 to TRBJ1-1, with 8 bases identical to TRBD1. Germline values: CDR1 SNHLY, CDR2 FYNNEI. V lost 7 bases to trimming and J lost 7 bases; unmatched junction nucleotides: 5. The CDR3 contains 12 residues. Drawing the rest from reference TRBV2 and TRBJ1-1, the complete variable domain is EPEVTQTPSHQVTQMGQEVILRCVPISNHLYFYWYRQILGQKVEFLVSFYNNEISEKSEIFDDQFSVERPDGSNFTLKIRSTKLEDSAMYFCASIGQGGEAFFGQGTRLTVV.

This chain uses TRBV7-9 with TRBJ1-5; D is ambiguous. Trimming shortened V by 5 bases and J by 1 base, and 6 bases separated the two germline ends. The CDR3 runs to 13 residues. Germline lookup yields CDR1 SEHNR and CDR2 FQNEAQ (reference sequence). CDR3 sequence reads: CASSRQSNQPQHF. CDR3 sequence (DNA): TGTGCCAGCAGCCGGCAGAGCAATCAGCCCCAGCATTTT.

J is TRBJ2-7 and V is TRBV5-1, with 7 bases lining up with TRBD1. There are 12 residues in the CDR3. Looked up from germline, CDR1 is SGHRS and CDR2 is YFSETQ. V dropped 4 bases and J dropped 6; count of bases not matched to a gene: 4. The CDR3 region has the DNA TGCGCCAGCAGCCCAGGGGGATCCGAGCAGTACTTC. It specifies CASSPGGSEQYF. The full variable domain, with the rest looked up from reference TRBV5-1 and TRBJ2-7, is KAGVTQTPRYLIKTRGQQVTLSCSPISGHRSVSWYQQTPGQGLQFLFEYFSETQRNKGNFPGRFSGRQFSNSRSEMNVSTLELGDSALYLCASSPGGSEQYFGPGTRLTVT.

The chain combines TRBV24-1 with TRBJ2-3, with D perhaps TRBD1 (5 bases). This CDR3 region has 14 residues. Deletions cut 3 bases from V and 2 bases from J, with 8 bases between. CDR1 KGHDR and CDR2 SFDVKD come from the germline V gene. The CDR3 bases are TGTGCCACCAGTGATGAAGGGGCCACAGATACGCAGTATTTT. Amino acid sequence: CATSDEGATDTQYF.

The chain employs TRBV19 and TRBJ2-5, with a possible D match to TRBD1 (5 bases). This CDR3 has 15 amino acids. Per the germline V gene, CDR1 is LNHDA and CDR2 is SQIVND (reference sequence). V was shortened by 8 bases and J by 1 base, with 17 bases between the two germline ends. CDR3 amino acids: CASADRSTAQETQYF. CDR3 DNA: TGTGCCAGTGCCGATCGCTCGACAGCCCAAGAGACCCAGTACTTC.

CDR3 sequence (DNA): TGTGCCAGCAGCGTAGGGGGGACCCAGTACTTC. Amino acid sequence: CASSVGGTQYF. This rearrangement joins TRBV2 to TRBJ2-5; TRBD1 might be the D (6 bases). This CDR3 is built from 11 residues. V lost 6 bases to trimming and J lost 7 bases, with 9 bases between them. Germline V gene lookup returns CDR1 SNHLY and CDR2 FYNNEI.

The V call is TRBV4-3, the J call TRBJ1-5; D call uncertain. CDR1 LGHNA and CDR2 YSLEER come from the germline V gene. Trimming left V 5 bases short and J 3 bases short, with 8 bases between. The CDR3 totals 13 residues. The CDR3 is CASSSNPNQPQHF. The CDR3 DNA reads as TGCGCCAGCAGCTCTAACCCCAATCAGCCCCAGCATTTT.

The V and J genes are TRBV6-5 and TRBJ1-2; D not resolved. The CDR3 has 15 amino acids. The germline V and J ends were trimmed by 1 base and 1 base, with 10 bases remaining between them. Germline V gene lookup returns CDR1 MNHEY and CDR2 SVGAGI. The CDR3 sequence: CASSYYPAHNYGYTF. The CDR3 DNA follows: TGTGCCAGCAGTTACTACCCGGCACATAACTATGGCTACACCTTC.

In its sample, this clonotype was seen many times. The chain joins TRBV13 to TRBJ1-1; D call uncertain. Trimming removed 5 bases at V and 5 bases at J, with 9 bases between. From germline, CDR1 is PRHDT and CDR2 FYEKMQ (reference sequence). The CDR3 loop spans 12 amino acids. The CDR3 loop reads CASSPRLTEAFF. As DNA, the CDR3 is TGTGCCAGCAGCCCCCGATTGACTGAAGCTTTCTTT.

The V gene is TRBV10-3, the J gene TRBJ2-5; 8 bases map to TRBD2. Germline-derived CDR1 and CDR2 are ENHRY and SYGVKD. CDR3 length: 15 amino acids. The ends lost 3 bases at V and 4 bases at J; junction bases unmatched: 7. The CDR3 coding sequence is TGTGCCATCAGTGACTCGGGGGGGCGGTCAGAGACCCAGTACTTC. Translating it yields CAISDSGGRSETQYF.

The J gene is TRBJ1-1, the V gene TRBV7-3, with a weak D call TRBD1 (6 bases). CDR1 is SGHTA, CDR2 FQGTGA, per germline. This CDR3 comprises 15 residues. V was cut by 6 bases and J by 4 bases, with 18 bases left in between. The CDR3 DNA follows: TGTGCCAGCAGGGGTCAAACGGGACAACCCACTGAAGCTTTCTTT. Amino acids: CASRGQTGQPTEAFF.

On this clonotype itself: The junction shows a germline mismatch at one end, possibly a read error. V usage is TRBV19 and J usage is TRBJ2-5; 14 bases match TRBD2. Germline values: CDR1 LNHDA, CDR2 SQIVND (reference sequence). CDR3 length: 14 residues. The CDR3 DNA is TGTGCCAGTAGCCCCGCGGGACTAGCGGGAGTCGGGGACTTC. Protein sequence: CASSPAGLAGVGDF.

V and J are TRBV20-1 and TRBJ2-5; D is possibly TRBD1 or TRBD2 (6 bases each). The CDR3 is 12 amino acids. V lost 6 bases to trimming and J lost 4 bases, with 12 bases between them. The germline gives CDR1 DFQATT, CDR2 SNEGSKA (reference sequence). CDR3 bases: TGCAGTGCCTGGGGGGCTGGAGAGACCCAGTACTTC. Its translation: CSAWGAGETQYF.

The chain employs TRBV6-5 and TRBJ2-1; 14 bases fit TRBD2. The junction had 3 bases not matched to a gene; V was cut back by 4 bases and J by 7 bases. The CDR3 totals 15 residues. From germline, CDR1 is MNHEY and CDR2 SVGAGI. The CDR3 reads CASSLWTSGRNEQFF. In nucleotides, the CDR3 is TGTGCCAGCAGTTTATGGACTAGCGGGAGGAATGAGCAGTTCTTC.

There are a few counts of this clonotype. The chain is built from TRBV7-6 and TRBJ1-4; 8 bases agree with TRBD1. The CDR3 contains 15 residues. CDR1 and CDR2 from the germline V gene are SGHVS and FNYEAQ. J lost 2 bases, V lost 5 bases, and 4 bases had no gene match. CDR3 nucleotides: TGTGCCAGCAGCATCGGACAGGGCACTAATGAAAAACTGTTTTTT. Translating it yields CASSIGQGTNEKLFF.

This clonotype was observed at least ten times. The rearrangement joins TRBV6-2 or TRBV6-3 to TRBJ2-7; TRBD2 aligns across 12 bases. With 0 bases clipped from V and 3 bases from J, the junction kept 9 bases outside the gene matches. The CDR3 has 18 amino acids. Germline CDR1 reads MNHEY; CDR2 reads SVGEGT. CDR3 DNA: TGTGCCAGCAGTTACTCCGACCGGACTAGCGGGGAGGACTACGAGCAGTACTTC. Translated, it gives CASSYSDRTSGEDYEQYF.

CDR3 nucleotide sequence: TGCAGTGCTAGAGAGGGAGCGGCGAGAAGTTTGGAGACCCAGTACTTC. Amino acids: CSAREGAARSLETQYF. The chain employs TRBV20-1 and TRBJ2-5, with D possibly matching TRBD2 (5 bases). From germline, CDR1 is DFQATT and CDR2 SNEGSKA (reference sequence). The CDR3 sequence is 16 residues long. Between the trimmed V and J ends, which lost 0 bases and 5 bases, there was a span of 19 bases.

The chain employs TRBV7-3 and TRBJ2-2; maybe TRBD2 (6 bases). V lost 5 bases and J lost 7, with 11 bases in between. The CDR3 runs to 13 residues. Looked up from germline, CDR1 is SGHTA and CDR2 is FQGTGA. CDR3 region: CASSPQTSGELFF. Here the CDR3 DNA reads TGTGCCAGCAGCCCACAGACTAGCGGGGAGCTGTTTTTT.